A selection of T cell receptor beta chains follows, all from one sample in a study of T cell repertoires in cytomegalovirus infection. One entry per CDR3 protein results from TCRdb running MiXCR on the reads. The repertoire holds roughly 250,000 distinct CDR3 sequences, with roughly an eighth as singletons. Sequences were obtained from PBMCs. The receptors here all came from a human donor in good health (CMV status not recorded). Some clones in this sample may be carry-over from other donors' samples. Each CDR3 is given with its conserved first and last residue. D genes are given only for firm matches. Only part of the rows carry a size: once, few, many, or a class if the clone is expanded.

V	size	J	D	DNA	CDR3
TRBV18	few	TRBJ2-2	NA	TGTGCCAGCTCACCACCGGGGACATCTAACCTTCCGAACACCGGGGAGCTGTTTTTT	CASSPPGTSNLPNTGELFF
TRBV5-5	many	TRBJ1-5	NA	TGTGCCAGCAGCTGGTGGGACGCCTCTAGCAATCAGCCCCAGCATTTT	CASSWWDASSNQPQHF
TRBV7-9	NA	TRBJ2-3	NA	TGTGCCAGCAGCCTCGGTCCTAGCGCCACAGATACGCAGTATTTT	CASSLGPSATDTQYF
TRBV6-1	NA	TRBJ2-2	NA	TGTGCCGTCGGTGGGGCGGCGTTGACCGGGGAGCTGTTTTTT	CAVGGAALTGELFF
TRBV28	many	TRBJ2-5	TRBD1	TGTGCCAGCAGTGGGGACAGGGAGGGGTACTTC	CASSGDREGYF
TRBV7-9	many	TRBJ2-7	NA	TGTGCCAGCAGCCTTCTCTTGGAGAGCACCTACGAGCAGTACTTC	CASSLLLESTYEQYF
TRBV2	few	TRBJ2-5	NA	TGTGCCAGCAGTGACTGGGGGGAGACCCAGTACTTC	CASSDWGETQYF
TRBV4-3	many	TRBJ2-1	TRBD1	TGCGCCAGCAGCCAAGATGGGCTCCGGGACAGGGAGTACAATGAGCAGTTCTTC	CASSQDGLRDREYNEQFF
TRBV7-9	NA	TRBJ1-1	TRBD1	TGTGCCAGCAGTCCAATAGGGGGCCCGGAAGCTTTCTTT	CASSPIGGPEAFF
TRBV4-3	NA	TRBJ2-3	NA	TGCGCCAGCAGCCCGGACGCGGTGGGTACAGATACGCAGTATTTT	CASSPDAVGTDTQYF
TRBV7-2	many	TRBJ2-3	NA	TGTGCCAGCAGTCTTGCAGTCGGGGGCACAGATACGCAGTATTTT	CASSLAVGGTDTQYF
TRBV11-1	NA	TRBJ1-2	TRBD1	TGTGCCAGCAGCCAAGACAGGGGGCCTCATGGCTACACCTTC	CASSQDRGPHGYTF
TRBV28	many	TRBJ2-3	NA	TGTGCCAGCACCAGGACGGGAGCAGATACGCAGTATTTT	CASTRTGADTQYF
TRBV2	many	TRBJ2-7	NA	TGTGCCAGCAGTGTGAGGGGAGGGGGCGAGCAGTACTTC	CASSVRGGGEQYF
TRBV6-2/TRBV6-3	NA	TRBJ2-1	NA	TGTGCCAGCAGTTACGGGCAGGAGTACAATGAGCAGTTCTTC	CASSYGQEYNEQFF
TRBV4-3	many	TRBJ2-5	NA	TGCGCCAGCAGCCAAGAACTCCCTAGAGCCGGGGAAGAGACCCAGTACTTC	CASSQELPRAGEETQYF
TRBV7-9	many	TRBJ1-2	NA	TGTGCCAGCAGCTTAGCCACAGGACCTAACTATGGCTACACCTTC	CASSLATGPNYGYTF
TRBV5-4	many	TRBJ2-2	NA	TGTGCCAGCAGCTCTAACAGGGTACAGGACGGGGAGCTGTTTTTT	CASSSNRVQDGELFF
TRBV19	few	TRBJ2-7	NA	TGTGCCAGTAGTACGCTACGCGGGCAAGCGTACGAGCAGTACTTC	CASSTLRGQAYEQYF
TRBV4-3	many	TRBJ2-6	NA	TGCGCCAGCAGCCAAGATCTTGCGACAGTTTACTCTGGGGCCAACGTCCTGACTTTC	CASSQDLATVYSGANVLTF
TRBV5-1	NA	TRBJ1-6	TRBD1	TGCGCCAGCAGCTTGGAACAGGGGAGTTCACCCCTCCACTTT	CASSLEQGSSPLHF
TRBV28	few	TRBJ2-2	NA	TGTGCCAGCAGTTTAGGTGGACCGGCCGGGGAGCTGTTTTTT	CASSLGGPAGELFF
TRBV7-2	many	TRBJ1-5	NA	TGTGCCAGCAGGAGGGACACCAATCAGCCCCAGCATTTT	CASRRDTNQPQHF
TRBV6-2/TRBV6-3	few	TRBJ2-1	NA	TGTGCCAGCAGTACGCGACAGAATTTTACCAATGAGCAGTTCTTC	CASSTRQNFTNEQFF
TRBV29-1	few	TRBJ2-6	NA	TGCAGTTGCCTGGGCTCTGGGGCCAACGTCCTGACTTTC	CSCLGSGANVLTF
TRBV12-3/TRBV12-4	many	TRBJ2-2	NA	TGTGCCAGCTTTAATCTATCGAACACCGGGGAGCTGTTTTTT	CASFNLSNTGELFF
TRBV7-2	many	TRBJ2-7	TRBD2	TGTGCCAGCAGCTTCCCCCGGGGGGTACTAGGCTACGAGCAGTACTTC	CASSFPRGVLGYEQYF
TRBV5-4	NA	TRBJ2-5	NA	TGTGCCAGCAGCTTGGAGCAGGAGGGATGGGGCAGAGAGACCCAGTACTTC	CASSLEQEGWGRETQYF